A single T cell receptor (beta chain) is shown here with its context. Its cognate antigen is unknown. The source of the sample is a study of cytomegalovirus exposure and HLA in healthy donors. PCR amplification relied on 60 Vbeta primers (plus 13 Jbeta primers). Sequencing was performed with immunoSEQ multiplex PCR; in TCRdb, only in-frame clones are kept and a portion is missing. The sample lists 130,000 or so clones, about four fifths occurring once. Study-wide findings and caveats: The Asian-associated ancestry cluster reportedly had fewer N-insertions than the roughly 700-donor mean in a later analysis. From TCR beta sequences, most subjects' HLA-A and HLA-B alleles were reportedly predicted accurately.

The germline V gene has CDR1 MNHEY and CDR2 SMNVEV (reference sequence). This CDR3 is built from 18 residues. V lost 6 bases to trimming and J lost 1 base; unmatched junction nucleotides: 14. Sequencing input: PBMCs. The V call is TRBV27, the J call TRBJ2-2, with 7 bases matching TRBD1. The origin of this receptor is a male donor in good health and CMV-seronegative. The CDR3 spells CASRENFDREWNTGELFF. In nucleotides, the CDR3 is TGTGCCAGCAGAGAGAATTTCGACAGGGAGTGGAACACCGGGGAGCTGTTTTTT.